This T cell receptor (beta chain) is drawn from a study of T cells in Graves' hyperthyroidism and ophthalmopathy. Findings of the study overall: In simple terms, a model built on 13 V-J features told ophthalmopathy apart from stable hyperthyroidism. In blood, most of the thyroid clonotypes expanded above 0.001 were also present.

Among the patients, aged 18 to 65, hyperthyroidism was newly diagnosed and had lasted under 2 months. Comment on this clonotype: Its antigen is currently unknown. Relative to the germline gene, one junction end is altered; a read error may explain this.

From RNA transcripts, TCR beta CDR3 regions were amplified. The study used the HTBI primer set for a first-round RT-PCR of the TCR CDR3. One entry per CDR3 protein results from TCRdb running MiXCR on the multiplex PCR reads. In the table there are 750,000 to 900,000 distinct CDR3 sequences, roughly 37% of which are singletons. The receptor's source is a man aged 18 to 35 with Graves' hyperthyroidism. Sequenced input: blood.

The CDR3 loop is CASSLNQFYGQYF. The CDR3 nucleotides are TGTGCCAGCAGCCTAAACCAGTTCTACGGGCAGTACTTC. The chain links TRBV7-6 to TRBJ2-7; no clear D gene. The CDR3 is 13 amino acids. The germline V gene has CDR1 SGHVS and CDR2 FNYEAQ.